Detailed here is one TCR beta chain. An end of the junction does not agree with germline; a read error may underlie this. Roughly 9.5 milliliters of peripheral blood were drawn from each donor into EDTA-treated tubes. Then a second PCR, running about 7 to 11 cycles, was carried out with a sample-barcoded 5' primer and a J-beta primer mix. Sequencing recovered at least 2.5 million CDR3-containing paired-end reads from each sample. Via MiXCR, TCRdb re-called the 5' RACE reads, giving one row per CDR3 protein. The sample lists about a million distinct CDR3 sequences, around 49% occurring once. The CDR3 totals 16 residues. Germline CDR1 and CDR2: ENHRY and SYGVKD. These data are taken from a study of blood T cells in healthy people across ages.

The V gene is TRBV10-3, the J gene TRBJ2-1; 8 positions agree with TRBD2. The receptor was derived from a man aged 25 to 45 in good health. Sequencing was performed on blood. The CDR3 bases are TGTGCCATCACCAGAGTAGCGGGGAGCTCCCACAATGAGCAGTTCTTC. Translation: CAITRVAGSSHNEQFF.